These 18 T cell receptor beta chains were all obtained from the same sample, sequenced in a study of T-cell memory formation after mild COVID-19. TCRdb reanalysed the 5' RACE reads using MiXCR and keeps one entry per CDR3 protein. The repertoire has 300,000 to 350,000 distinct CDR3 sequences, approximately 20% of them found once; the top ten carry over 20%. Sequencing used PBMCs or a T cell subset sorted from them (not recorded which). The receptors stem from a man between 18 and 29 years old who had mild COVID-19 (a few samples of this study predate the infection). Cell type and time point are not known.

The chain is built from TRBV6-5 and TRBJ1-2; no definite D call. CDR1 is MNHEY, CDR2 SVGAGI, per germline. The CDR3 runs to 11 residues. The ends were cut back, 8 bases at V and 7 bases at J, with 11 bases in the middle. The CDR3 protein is CASGLRGGYTF. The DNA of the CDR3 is TGTGCCAGCGGGCTTCGGGGTGGCTACACCTTC.

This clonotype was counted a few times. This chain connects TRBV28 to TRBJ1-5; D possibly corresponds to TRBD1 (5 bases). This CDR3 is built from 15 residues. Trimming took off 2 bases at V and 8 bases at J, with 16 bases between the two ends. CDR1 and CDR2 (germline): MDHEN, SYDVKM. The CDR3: CASSLPGQGGKPQHF. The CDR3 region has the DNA TGTGCCAGCAGTTTACCAGGGCAGGGCGGGAAGCCCCAGCATTTT.

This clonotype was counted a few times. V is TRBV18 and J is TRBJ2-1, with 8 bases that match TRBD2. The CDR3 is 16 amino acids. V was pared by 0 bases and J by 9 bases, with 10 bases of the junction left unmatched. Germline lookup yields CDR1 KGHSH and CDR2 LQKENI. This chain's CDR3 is CASSPPTGGPGSEQFF. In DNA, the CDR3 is TGTGCCAGCTCACCACCGACGGGGGGGCCGGGGAGTGAGCAGTTCTTC.

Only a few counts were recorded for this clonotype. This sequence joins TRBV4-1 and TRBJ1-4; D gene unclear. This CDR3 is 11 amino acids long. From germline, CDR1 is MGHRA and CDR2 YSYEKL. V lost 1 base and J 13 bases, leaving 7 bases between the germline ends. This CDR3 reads CASSQGLGLFF. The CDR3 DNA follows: TGCGCCAGCAGCCAAGGCTTGGGACTGTTTTTT.

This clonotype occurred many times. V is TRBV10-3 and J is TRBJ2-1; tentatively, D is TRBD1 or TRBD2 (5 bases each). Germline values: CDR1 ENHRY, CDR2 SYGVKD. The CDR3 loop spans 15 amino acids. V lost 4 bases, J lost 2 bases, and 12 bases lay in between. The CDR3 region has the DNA TGTGCCATCAGTGCCGGGACCGAAGCCTACAATGAGCAGTTCTTC. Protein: CAISAGTEAYNEQFF.

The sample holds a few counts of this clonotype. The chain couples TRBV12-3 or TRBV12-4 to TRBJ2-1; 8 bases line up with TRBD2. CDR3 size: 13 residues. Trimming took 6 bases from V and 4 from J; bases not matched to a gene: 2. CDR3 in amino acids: CASRLAEYNEQFF. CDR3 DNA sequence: TGTGCCAGCAGACTAGCGGAGTACAATGAGCAGTTCTTC.

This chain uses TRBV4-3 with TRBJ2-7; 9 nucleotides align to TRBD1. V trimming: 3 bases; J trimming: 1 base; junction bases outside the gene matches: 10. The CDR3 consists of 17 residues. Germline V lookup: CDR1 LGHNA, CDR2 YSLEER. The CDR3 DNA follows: TGCGCCAGCAGCCACCCCGGCGGGACAGGGAGATCCTACGAGCAGTACGTC. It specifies CASSHPGGTGRSYEQYV.

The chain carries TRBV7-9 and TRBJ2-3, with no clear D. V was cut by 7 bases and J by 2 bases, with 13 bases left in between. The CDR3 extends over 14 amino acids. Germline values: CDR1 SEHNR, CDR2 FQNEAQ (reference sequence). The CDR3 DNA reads TGTGCCAGCAAAAAGGACGGCCCCACAGATACGCAGTATTTT. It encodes CASKKDGPTDTQYF.

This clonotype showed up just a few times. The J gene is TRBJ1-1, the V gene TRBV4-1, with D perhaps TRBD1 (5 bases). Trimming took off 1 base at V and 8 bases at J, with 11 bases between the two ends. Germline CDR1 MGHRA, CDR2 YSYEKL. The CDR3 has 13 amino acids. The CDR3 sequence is CASSQVAGGEAFF. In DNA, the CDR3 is TGCGCCAGCAGCCAAGTGGCGGGGGGGGAAGCTTTCTTT.

CDR3 amino acids: CASSQVHRARETQYF. The CDR3 region has the DNA TGCGCCAGCAGCCAAGTGCACAGGGCTCGAGAGACCCAGTACTTC. The J gene is TRBJ2-5, the V gene TRBV4-3, with D possibly being TRBD1 (6 bases). Trimming cost V 1 base and J 4 bases, with 13 bases left between them. CDR3 size: 15 residues. Per germline, CDR1 LGHNA and CDR2 YSLEER.

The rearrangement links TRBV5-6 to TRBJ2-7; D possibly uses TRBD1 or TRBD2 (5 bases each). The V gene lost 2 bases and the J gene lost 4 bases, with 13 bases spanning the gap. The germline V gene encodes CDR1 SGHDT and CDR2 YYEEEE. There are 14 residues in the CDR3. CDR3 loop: CASSFTGTHYEQYV. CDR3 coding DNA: TGTGCCAGCAGCTTTACCGGGACCCATTACGAGCAGTACGTC.

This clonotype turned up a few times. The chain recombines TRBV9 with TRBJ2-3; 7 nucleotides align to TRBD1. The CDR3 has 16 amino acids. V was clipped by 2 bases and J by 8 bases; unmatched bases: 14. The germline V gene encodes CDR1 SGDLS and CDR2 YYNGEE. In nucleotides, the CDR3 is TGTGCCAGCAGCGTCTCAGGACAGGCCGGGGCGGGTACGCAGTATTTT. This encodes CASSVSGQAGAGTQYF.

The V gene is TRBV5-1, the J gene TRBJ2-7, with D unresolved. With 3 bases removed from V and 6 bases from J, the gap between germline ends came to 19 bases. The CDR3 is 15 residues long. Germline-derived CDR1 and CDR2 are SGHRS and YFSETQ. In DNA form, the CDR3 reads TGCGCCAGCAGCTCCCCTCGGACGGGTCCTCGCGAGCAGTACTTC. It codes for CASSSPRTGPREQYF.

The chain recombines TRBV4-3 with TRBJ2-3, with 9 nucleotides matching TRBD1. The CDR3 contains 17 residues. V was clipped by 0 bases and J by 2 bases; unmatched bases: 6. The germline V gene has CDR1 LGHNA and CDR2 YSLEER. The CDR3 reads CASSQEGDRELTDTQYF. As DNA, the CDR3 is TGCGCCAGCAGCCAAGAGGGGGACAGGGAGCTCACAGATACGCAGTATTTT.

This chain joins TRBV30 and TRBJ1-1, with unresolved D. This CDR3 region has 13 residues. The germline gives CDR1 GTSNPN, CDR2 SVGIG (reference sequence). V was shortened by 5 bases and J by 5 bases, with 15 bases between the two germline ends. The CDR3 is CAWEGSLGTEAFF. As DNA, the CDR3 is TGTGCCTGGGAGGGTTCCCTGGGGACTGAAGCTTTCTTT.

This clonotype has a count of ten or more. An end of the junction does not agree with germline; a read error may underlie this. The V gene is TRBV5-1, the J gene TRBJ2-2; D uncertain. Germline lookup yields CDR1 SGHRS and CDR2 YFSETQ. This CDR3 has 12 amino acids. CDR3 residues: CASSLTAGELFF. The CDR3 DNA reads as TGTGCCAGCAGTTTAACGGCCGGGGAGCTGTTTTTT.

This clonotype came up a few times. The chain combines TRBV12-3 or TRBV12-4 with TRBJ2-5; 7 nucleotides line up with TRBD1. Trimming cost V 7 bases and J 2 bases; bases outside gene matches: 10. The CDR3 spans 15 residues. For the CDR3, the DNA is TGTGCCAGCAAACAGACAGGGCTAGCTCAAGAGACCCAGTACTTC. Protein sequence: CASKQTGLAQETQYF.

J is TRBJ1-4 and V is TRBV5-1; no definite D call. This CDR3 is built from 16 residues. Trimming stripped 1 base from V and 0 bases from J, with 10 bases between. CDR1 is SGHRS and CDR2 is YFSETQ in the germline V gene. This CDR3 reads CASSLYPAATNEKLFF. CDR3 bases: TGCGCCAGCAGCTTGTATCCGGCTGCAACTAATGAAAAACTGTTTTTT.